One sample yielded the 14 T cell receptor beta chains listed below, sequenced in a study of shared clonotypes between healthy human individuals. Method: immunoSEQ multiplex PCR; TCRdb's copy keeps in-frame clones and lacks some. The sample lists over 2 million clones; under 95% were seen once. The specimen was naive CD4+ T cells from PBMCs. Subset meaning: CD45RA+ positively selected. The receptors shown here come from a man younger than 35 in good health. Some clones in this sample may be carry-over from other donors' samples.

The V and J genes are TRBV7-2 and TRBJ2-3; D unresolved. The V end lost 1 base, the J end lost 2 bases, and 7 bases lay between the germline ends. This CDR3 has 14 amino acids. Germline V gene lookup returns CDR1 SGHTA and CDR2 FQGNSA. The CDR3 is CASSLEPPTDTQYF. CDR3 bases: TGTGCCAGCAGCTTAGAACCTCCCACAGATACGCAGTATTTT.

This clone was found once. The chain joins TRBV7-3 to TRBJ2-5, with 15 bases identical to TRBD2. Trimming at V came to 5 bases and at J to 4 bases, leaving 5 bases not matched to a gene. Germline loops: CDR1 SGHTA, CDR2 FQGTGA. This CDR3 is built from 16 residues. In DNA form, the CDR3 reads TGTGCCAGCAGCAACGGACTAGCGGGAGGGATAGAGACCCAGTACTTC. It is translated as CASSNGLAGGIETQYF. The full variable domain, completed using reference TRBV7-3 and TRBJ2-5, is GAGVSQTPSNKVTEKGKYVELRCDPISGHTALYWYRQSLGQGPEFLIYFQGTGAADDSGLPNDRFFAVRPEGSVSTLKIQRTERGDSAVYLCASSNGLAGGIETQYFGPGTRLLVL.

V usage is TRBV28 and J usage is TRBJ2-5; D possibly uses TRBD1 or TRBD2 (5 bases each). Trimming removed 3 bases at V and 5 bases at J, with 19 bases between. The CDR3 runs 16 residues. Germline CDR1 MDHEN, CDR2 SYDVKM. The CDR3 nucleotides are TGTGCCAGCAGTTTTGTGGGACGAGGGCAGGTTGAGACCCAGTACTTC. Its translation: CASSFVGRGQVETQYF.

As to this clone: Other DNA sequences in this specimen translate into the identical CDR3. The chain links TRBV7-3 to TRBJ2-5; D may be TRBD1 or TRBD2 (5 bases each). Germline V gene sequence: CDR1 SGHTA, CDR2 FQGTGA. The CDR3 contains 14 residues. V lost 2 bases and J 4 bases, leaving 11 bases between the germline ends. This CDR3 reads CASSLGTSGETQYF. The CDR3 nucleotides are TGTGCCAGCAGCTTAGGGACGAGTGGAGAGACCCAGTACTTC.

In its sample, this clone was seen once. The chain combines TRBV7-3 with TRBJ2-3, with a weak D call TRBD1 (7 bases). Per germline, CDR1 SGHTA and CDR2 FQGTGA. The CDR3 loop spans 15 amino acids. Trimming removed 3 bases from V and 10 bases from J, with 20 bases in between. The CDR3: CASSFRTGSGEAQYF. DNA of the CDR3: TGTGCCAGCAGCTTTAGGACAGGATCGGGGGAAGCGCAGTATTTT. Together with reference TRBV7-3 and TRBJ2-3, the CDR3 gives the full variable domain: GAGVSQTPSNKVTEKGKYVELRCDPISGHTALYWYRQSLGQGPEFLIYFQGTGAADDSGLPNDRFFAVRPEGSVSTLKIQRTERGDSAVYLCASSFRTGSGEAQYFGPGTRLTVL.

The chain uses TRBV5-4 and TRBJ2-1; D tentatively reads TRBD1 or TRBD2 (5 bases each). The CDR3 runs to 17 residues. CDR1 and CDR2 (germline): SGHNT, YYREEE (reference sequence). Trimming removed 0 bases from V and 2 bases from J, with 15 bases in between. The chain's CDR3 is CASSLEPGASPYNEQFF. CDR3 in DNA: TGTGCCAGCAGCTTGGAGCCCGGGGCTAGCCCCTACAATGAGCAGTTCTTC.

J is TRBJ2-1 and V is TRBV11-3; 9 bases map to TRBD1. J gave up 10 bases and V 5 bases, and 6 bases lay outside the gene matches. The CDR3 extends over 13 amino acids. CDR1 SGHNT and CDR2 YENEEA come from the germline V gene. The chain's CDR3 is CASSRTGGWEQFF. CDR3 DNA sequence: TGTGCCAGCAGCCGAACAGGGGGCTGGGAGCAGTTCTTC.

On this clone itself: Within the sample, other DNA sequences also encode this same CDR3. The chain carries TRBV7-9 and TRBJ2-7; TRBD2 matches 8 bases. The CDR3 totals 15 residues. Per germline, CDR1 SEHNR and CDR2 FQNEAQ (reference sequence). Unmatched junction bases numbered 7, after V lost 5 bases and J lost 1 base. DNA for the CDR3: TGTGCCAGCAGCACCGGGCTAGCGGGTTCCTACGAGCAGTACTTC. Protein: CASSTGLAGSYEQYF.

CDR3 protein: CASSSRPGATRGTGELFF. The CDR3 DNA reads TGTGCCAGCAGCTCTCGTCCGGGGGCCACCCGAGGCACCGGGGAGCTGTTTTTT. The chain combines TRBV9 with TRBJ2-2; D is possibly TRBD1 or TRBD2 (6 bases each). Trimming took 4 bases from V and 4 from J, leaving 23 bases between them. CDR1 is SGDLS, CDR2 YYNGEE, per germline. This CDR3 spans 18 amino acids.

This rearrangement joins TRBV11-2 to TRBJ2-3, with D possibly being TRBD2 (5 bases). The V gene's germline CDR1 is SGHAT and CDR2 FQNNGV. The V end was cut by 5 bases, the J end by 0 bases, with 12 bases between. The CDR3 consists of 15 residues. CDR3 residues: CASSDPGLSTDTQYF. CDR3 sequence (DNA): TGTGCCAGCAGCGACCCGGGATTGAGCACAGATACGCAGTATTTT.

V is TRBV6-4 and J is TRBJ1-5, with 10 bases that match TRBD1. The V gene's germline CDR1 is MRHNA and CDR2 SNTAGT. The CDR3 runs 15 residues. The V segment lost 2 bases and the J segment 7 bases; nucleotides outside the gene matches: 5. CDR3 in DNA: TGTGCCAGCAGTGACGTGGACAGGGGGGAACAGCCCCAGCATTTT. Translated, it gives CASSDVDRGEQPQHF.

The rearrangement joins TRBV2 to TRBJ2-5; TRBD2 matches 11 bases. Germline CDR1 and CDR2: SNHLY and FYNNEI. V trimming: 3 bases; J trimming: 5 bases; junction bases outside the gene matches: 5. This CDR3 region has 15 residues. The CDR3 region has the DNA TGTGCCAGCAGTGATTCGGGACTAGCGGTGGAGACCCAGTACTTC. Translated: CASSDSGLAVETQYF. Drawing the rest from reference TRBV2 and TRBJ2-5, the complete variable domain is EPEVTQTPSHQVTQMGQEVILRCVPISNHLYFYWYRQILGQKVEFLVSFYNNEISEKSEIFDDQFSVERPDGSNFTLKIRSTKLEDSAMYFCASSDSGLAVETQYFGPGTRLLVL.

V gene TRBV28 combines with J gene TRBJ1-2, with a weak D call TRBD1 (6 bases). The CDR3 has 15 amino acids. Per germline, CDR1 MDHEN and CDR2 SYDVKM. V lost 6 bases and J lost 4, with 18 bases in between. CDR3 amino acids: CASRGIGGAIYGYTF. The CDR3, as DNA: TGTGCCAGCAGGGGGATCGGGGGCGCGATCTATGGCTACACCTTC.

This chain joins TRBV4-2 and TRBJ2-1, with 10 bases that match TRBD2. V shed 2 bases, J shed 7 bases, and the junction held 8 bases outside the gene matches. Germline V gene data show CDR1 as LGHNA and CDR2 as YNFKEQ. The CDR3 consists of 16 residues. DNA of the CDR3: TGTGCCAGCAGCCAACAATCTAGCGGGAGTTCTAATGAGCAGTTCTTC. Amino acids: CASSQQSSGSSNEQFF.